These 22 T cell receptor beta chains were all obtained from the same sample, sequenced in a study of T cells in narcolepsy. Libraries were prepared by immunoSEQ multiplex PCR; TCRdb keeps only in-frame clonotypes and omits some of them. The sample shows fewer than 35,000 clones, under 85% of them seen only once. The sequenced sample consisted of CD45RA- memory CD4+ T cells from PBMCs. The receptors derive from a human donor with narcolepsy.

This clone was detected a few times. This chain connects TRBV6-1 to TRBJ1-4, with D unresolved. The V gene's germline CDR1 is MNHNS and CDR2 SASEGT. The V end was cut by 7 bases, the J end by 0 bases, with 12 bases between. CDR3 length: 15 residues. The chain's CDR3 is CASTRAIATNEKLFF. The CDR3 nucleotides are TGTGCCAGCACAAGGGCAATTGCAACTAATGAAAAACTGTTTTTT.

V usage is TRBV6-5 and J usage is TRBJ1-2, with no clear D. The CDR3 consists of 14 residues. The V gene's germline CDR1 is MNHEY and CDR2 SVGAGI. The germline V and J ends were trimmed by 7 bases and 4 bases, with 16 bases remaining between them. The CDR3 loop is CASTPEASVYGYTF. CDR3 coding DNA: TGTGCCAGCACCCCGGAGGCTTCTGTCTATGGCTACACCTTC.

The chain couples TRBV7-2 to TRBJ2-5; D might be TRBD2 (6 bases). Trimming took 1 base from V and 4 from J, leaving 16 bases between them. The germline V gene has CDR1 SGHTA and CDR2 FQGNSA. There are 16 residues in the CDR3. The CDR3 reads CASSLEGRRGIETQYF. The CDR3 region has the DNA TGTGCCAGCAGCTTAGAGGGTCGGCGGGGAATAGAGACCCAGTACTTC.

The chain combines TRBV29-1 with TRBJ1-1; no definite D call. The CDR3 is 12 residues long. Trimming left V 8 bases short and J 0 bases short, with 10 bases between. CDR1 is SQVTM and CDR2 is ANQGSEA in the germline V gene. CDR3 nucleotides: TGCAGCTTCCGAAGGGTGAACACTGAAGCTTTCTTT. It is translated as CSFRRVNTEAFF.

The J gene is TRBJ2-2, the V gene TRBV6-5; the D is unclear. V lost 2 bases and J 5 bases, leaving 6 bases between the germline ends. The CDR3 totals 13 residues. Per germline, CDR1 MNHEY and CDR2 SVGAGI. The CDR3: CASSYEATGELFF. The CDR3 nucleotides read TGTGCCAGCAGTTACGAGGCTACCGGGGAGCTGTTTTTT.

The chain couples TRBV2 to TRBJ2-1; D remains unclear. CDR3 length: 14 amino acids. Trimming took off 3 bases at V and 8 bases at J, with 14 bases between the two ends. Per the germline V gene, CDR1 is SNHLY and CDR2 is FYNNEI. CDR3 nucleotides: TGTGCCAGCAGTGATGGTACCGCGGCCCATGAGCAGTTCTTC. It translates to CASSDGTAAHEQFF.

V gene TRBV7-8 combines with J gene TRBJ2-7, with D possibly TRBD1 on 6 matching bases. V lost 5 bases and J 3 bases, leaving 17 bases between the germline ends. Germline V gene lookup returns CDR1 SGHVS and CDR2 FQNEAQ. This CDR3 contains 15 residues. DNA of the CDR3: TGTGCCAGCAGCCCGAGATCCGGGACACACTACGAGCAGTACTTC. Translated, it gives CASSPRSGTHYEQYF.

The table lists this clone with a few counts. This CDR3 is CATLDPGLAGNTIYF. Written as DNA, the CDR3 is TGTGCCACCCTGGACCCGGGGCTGGCTGGAAACACCATATATTTT. The chain combines TRBV10-3 with TRBJ1-3; D is perhaps TRBD1 (5 bases). Trimming removed 10 bases at V and 2 bases at J, with 18 bases between. CDR3 length: 15 amino acids. The germline CDR1 and CDR2 sequences are ENHRY and SYGVKD.

This sequence joins TRBV6-1 and TRBJ1-1; no reliable D call. The germline V gene has CDR1 MNHNS and CDR2 SASEGT. The CDR3 has 15 amino acids. Deletions cut 5 bases from V and 1 base from J, with 14 bases between. The DNA of the CDR3 is TGTGCCAGCAGTATCAACCTGGGAAGGAACACTGAAGCTTTCTTT. Translating gives CASSINLGRNTEAFF.

The chain joins TRBV27 to TRBJ1-5, with a possible D match to TRBD1 (6 bases). The V end was cut by 5 bases, the J end by 6 bases, with 20 bases between. Germline values: CDR1 MNHEY, CDR2 SMNVEV (reference sequence). This CDR3 has 16 residues. In DNA form, the CDR3 reads TGTGCCAGCAGTGATCTCGTGGGGGGCGAGAGTCAGCCCCAGCATTTT. The encoded protein is CASSDLVGGESQPQHF.

The J gene is TRBJ2-2, the V gene TRBV11-2; D is possibly TRBD1 or TRBD2 (5 bases each). Germline CDR1 is SGHAT and CDR2 is FQNNGV. The V and J ends lost 3 bases and 5 bases respectively, with 13 bases between them. CDR3 length: 15 amino acids. The CDR3 DNA is TGTGCCAGCAGCTTCCTCCGGGGCCGAACCGGGGAGCTGTTTTTT. Protein: CASSFLRGRTGELFF.

The chain joins TRBV15 to TRBJ1-1; no firm D call. The CDR3 sequence is 13 residues long. Deletions cut 5 bases from V and 0 bases from J, with 7 bases between. Germline loops: CDR1 LNHNV, CDR2 YYDKDF (reference sequence). The CDR3 sequence: CATSLKLNTEAFF. The CDR3, as DNA: TGTGCCACCAGCCTGAAGCTGAACACTGAAGCTTTCTTT.

The V and J genes are TRBV19 and TRBJ1-5; 8 bases agree with TRBD1. CDR3 size: 15 residues. CDR1 and CDR2 from the germline V gene are LNHDA and SQIVND (reference sequence). Losses at the gene ends were 6 bases for V and 0 bases for J; bases not matched to a gene: 4. The CDR3 here is CASRGQVYSNQPQHF. The CDR3 nucleotides read TGTGCCAGTAGGGGACAGGTCTATAGCAATCAGCCCCAGCATTTT.

The gene calls are TRBV19 and TRBJ2-3; TRBD1 might be the D (6 bases). The V end was cut by 3 bases, the J end by 3 bases, with 10 bases between. Germline V gene data show CDR1 as LNHDA and CDR2 as SQIVND (reference sequence). The CDR3 loop spans 14 amino acids. The CDR3 sequence is CASSIQGWTDTQYF. CDR3 in DNA: TGTGCCAGTAGTATTCAGGGGTGGACAGATACGCAGTATTTT.

This chain links TRBV19 with TRBJ1-5; 7 positions agree with TRBD1. This CDR3 spans 13 amino acids. Per the germline V gene, CDR1 is LNHDA and CDR2 is SQIVND (reference sequence). J lost 6 bases, V lost 10 bases, and 9 bases had no gene match. CDR3: CATERTGGQPQHF. CDR3 bases: TGTGCCACTGAAAGGACAGGTGGTCAGCCCCAGCATTTT.

The V call is TRBV5-4, the J call TRBJ2-2; D is undetermined. The germline V and J ends were trimmed by 5 bases and 6 bases, with 11 bases remaining between them. This CDR3 comprises 13 residues. Germline CDR1 and CDR2: SGHNT and YYREEE (reference sequence). The CDR3 region has the DNA TGTGCCAGCAGAAGCGAGCGTCCCGGGGAGCTGTTTTTT. Protein sequence: CASRSERPGELFF.

V and J are TRBV30 and TRBJ1-1; 7 bases are shared with TRBD1. Germline V CDR1 and CDR2: GTSNPN, SVGIG (reference sequence). This CDR3 is 16 amino acids long. V shed 8 bases and J 0 bases; nucleotides not matched to a gene: 15. The CDR3 spells CAGLKTTGALNTEAFF. The CDR3 nucleotides are TGTGCCGGCCTAAAAACCACAGGGGCCCTGAACACTGAAGCTTTCTTT.

The CDR3 region is CASSLQGSGGYTF. The CDR3 nucleotides read TGTGCCAGCAGCTTACAGGGGAGCGGGGGCTACACCTTC. The rearrangement joins TRBV5-4 to TRBJ1-2; TRBD1 matches at 7 bases. Germline CDR1 SGHNT, CDR2 YYREEE (reference sequence). This CDR3 spans 13 amino acids. The V gene end was trimmed by 2 bases and the J gene end by 8 bases; junction bases not matched to a gene: 6.

J is TRBJ2-7 and V is TRBV7-6; TRBD1 agrees at 7 bases. The V segment lost 5 bases and the J segment 4 bases; nucleotides outside the gene matches: 17. The CDR3 contains 17 residues. Per germline, CDR1 SGHVS and CDR2 FNYEAQ. Here the CDR3 DNA reads TGTGCCAGCAGCCTCGGAATTAGACAGGGTGGTACTTACGAGCAGTACTTC. Protein: CASSLGIRQGGTYEQYF.

This chain links TRBV19 with TRBJ1-2, with D maybe TRBD1 (5 bases). Looked up from germline, CDR1 is LNHDA and CDR2 is SQIVND (reference sequence). Trimming removed 0 bases at V and 4 bases at J, with 9 bases between. The CDR3 is made up of 14 amino acids. The CDR3 here is CASSIDAGPYGYTF. CDR3 nucleotide sequence: TGTGCCAGTAGTATAGATGCGGGACCCTATGGCTACACCTTC.

V gene TRBV12-5 combines with J gene TRBJ2-4; the match to TRBD2 covers 7 bases. The CDR3 spans 15 residues. V lost 1 base to trimming and J lost 3 bases; unmatched junction nucleotides: 3. The V gene's germline CDR1 is LGHNT and CDR2 FRNRAP. As DNA, the CDR3 is TGTGCTAGTGGTTTGGAAACGGGAGGCAAAAACATTCAGTACTTC. Encoded protein: CASGLETGGKNIQYF.

This chain uses TRBV11-2 with TRBJ2-1; no clear D. CDR1 is SGHAT, CDR2 FQNNGV, per germline. The CDR3 has 13 residues. V lost 2 bases, J lost 0 bases, and 2 bases lay in between. The CDR3, as DNA: TGTGCCAGCAGCTTAAACTCCTACAATGAGCAGTTCTTC. Protein product: CASSLNSYNEQFF.